This record concerns one T cell receptor beta chain sequence. With 7 bases clipped from V and 6 bases from J, the junction kept 14 bases outside the gene matches. The CDR3 loop spans 16 amino acids. This record belongs to a study of blood T cells in healthy people across ages. In the study overall: Roughly one uniquely barcoded beta molecule per two T cells was captured.

Together with a sample-barcoded 5' primer, a J-beta primer mix was included in a second PCR lasting about 7 to 11 cycles. TCRdb ran MiXCR on the 5' RACE reads and lists one entry per CDR3 protein. The sample has roughly 500,000 distinct CDR3 sequences, 27% seen once; the top ten hold approximately 17%. The clonotype comes from a woman in her seventies in good health. The sample consisted of blood. V usage is TRBV12-3 or TRBV12-4 and J usage is TRBJ2-3; TRBD1 matches at 9 bases. The CDR3 nucleotides read TGTGCCAGCAACACGCTACGGAGGACAGGGGTGGATACGCAGTATTTT. It yields the protein CASNTLRRTGVDTQYF.